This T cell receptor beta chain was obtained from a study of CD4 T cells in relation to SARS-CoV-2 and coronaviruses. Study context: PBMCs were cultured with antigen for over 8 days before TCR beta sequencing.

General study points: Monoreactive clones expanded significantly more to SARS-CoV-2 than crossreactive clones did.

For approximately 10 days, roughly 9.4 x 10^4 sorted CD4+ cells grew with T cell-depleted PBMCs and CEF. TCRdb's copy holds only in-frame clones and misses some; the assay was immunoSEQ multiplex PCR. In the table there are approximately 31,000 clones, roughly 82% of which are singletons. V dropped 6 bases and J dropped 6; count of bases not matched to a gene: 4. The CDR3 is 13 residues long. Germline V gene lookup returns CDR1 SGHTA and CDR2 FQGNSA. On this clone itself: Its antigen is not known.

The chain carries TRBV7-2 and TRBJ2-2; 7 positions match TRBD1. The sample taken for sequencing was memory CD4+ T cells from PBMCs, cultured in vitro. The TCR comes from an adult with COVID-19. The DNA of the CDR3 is TGTGCCAGCAGGACAGGGATGGCCGGGGAGCTGTTTTTT. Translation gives CASRTGMAGELFF.